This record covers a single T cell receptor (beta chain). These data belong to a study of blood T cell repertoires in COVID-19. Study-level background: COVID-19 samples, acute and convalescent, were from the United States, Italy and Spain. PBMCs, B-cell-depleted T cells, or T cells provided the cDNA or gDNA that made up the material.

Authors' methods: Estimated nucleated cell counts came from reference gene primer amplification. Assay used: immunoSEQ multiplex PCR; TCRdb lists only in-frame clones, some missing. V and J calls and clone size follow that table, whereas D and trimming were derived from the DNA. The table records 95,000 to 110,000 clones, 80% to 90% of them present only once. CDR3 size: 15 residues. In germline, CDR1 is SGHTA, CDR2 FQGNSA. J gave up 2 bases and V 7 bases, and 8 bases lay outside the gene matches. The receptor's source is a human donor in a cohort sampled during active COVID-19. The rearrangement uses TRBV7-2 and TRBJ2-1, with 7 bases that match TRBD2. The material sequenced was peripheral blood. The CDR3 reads CASTPLRGTYNEQFF. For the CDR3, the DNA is TGTGCCAGCACCCCCCTGCGGGGGACCTACAATGAGCAGTTCTTC.